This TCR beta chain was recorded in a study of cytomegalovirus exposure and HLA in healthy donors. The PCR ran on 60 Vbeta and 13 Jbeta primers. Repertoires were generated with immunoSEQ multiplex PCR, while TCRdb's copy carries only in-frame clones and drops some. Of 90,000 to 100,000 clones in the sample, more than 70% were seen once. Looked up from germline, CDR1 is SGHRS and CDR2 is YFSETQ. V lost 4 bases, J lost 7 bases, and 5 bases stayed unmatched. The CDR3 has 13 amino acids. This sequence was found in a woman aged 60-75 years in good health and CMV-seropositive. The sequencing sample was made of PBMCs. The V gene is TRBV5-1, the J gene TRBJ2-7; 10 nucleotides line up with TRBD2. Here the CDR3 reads CASSRGTSEEQYF. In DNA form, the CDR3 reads TGCGCCAGCAGCCGAGGGACTAGCGAGGAGCAGTACTTC.